A selection of T cell receptor beta chains follows, all from one sample in a study of vaccination and CD4 T cells after COVID-19. Via MiXCR, TCRdb re-called the PCR reads, giving one row per CDR3 protein. The sample consists of 10,000 or so distinct CDR3 sequences, less than 40% of them appearing once. Antigens for these TCRs are unknown. Sequencing was carried out using CD4+ T cells from blood, cultured in vitro. The source of these receptors is a human donor in good health. Each CDR3 is given with its conserved first and last residue. A D gene is named only where the DNA matches it firmly. Size is stated for part of the rows, as once, few or many counts, or as a class when the clone is expanded.

abundance	v_gene	j_gene	d_gene	CDR3aa
few	TRBV5-4	TRBJ2-2	.	CASSFAQLNTGELFF
.	TRBV6-1	TRBJ1-2	.	CASSGGGPPWGYTF
few	TRBV24-1	TRBJ2-5	.	CATSDRGNGETQYF
.	TRBV6-1	TRBJ1-1	.	CASSDKDGRNTEAFF
few	TRBV7-9	TRBJ1-4	.	CASSLWATNEKLFF
few	TRBV20-1	TRBJ2-4	.	CSAREGRGELAKNIQYF
few	TRBV7-3	TRBJ2-5	.	CASSLTASETQYF
.	TRBV7-6	TRBJ1-4	.	CASSSGRDRRLFF
.	TRBV30	TRBJ1-5	TRBD1	CAAGQGAWVSQPQHF
.	TRBV7-8	TRBJ2-1	.	CASSWRGLSSYNEQFF
.	TRBV20-1	TRBJ2-7	TRBD2	CSALFRASGTYEQYF
.	TRBV7-9	TRBJ2-7	.	CASSWAASYEQYF
.	TRBV30	TRBJ1-5	.	CAWSGHGEQPQHF
.	TRBV28	TRBJ1-1	.	CASSLMWGSNTEAFF
.	TRBV11-2	TRBJ1-2	TRBD1	CASSLGTGGYGYTF
few	TRBV7-2	TRBJ1-1	.	CASSSGPGAFF
few	TRBV6-2/TRBV6-3	TRBJ2-7	.	CASRLGGPAPYEQYF
.	TRBV7-9	TRBJ2-7	.	CASGRQTYEQYF
few	TRBV6-2/TRBV6-3	TRBJ1-1	TRBD1	CASSPDRVDTEAFF
.	TRBV2	TRBJ2-5	.	CASSDGRETQYF
.	TRBV6-1	TRBJ1-5	.	CASRRPWGDTAQPQHF
.	TRBV20-1	TRBJ2-7	TRBD1	CSGGQGEGEQYF
once	TRBV6-5	TRBJ2-2	TRBD1	CASSSSSRQGPNTGELFF
.	TRBV7-2	TRBJ1-1	TRBD1	CASSPGTENTEAFF
few	TRBV7-2	TRBJ2-7	.	CASTLDPHGEQYF
.	TRBV7-3	TRBJ2-1	TRBD2	CASSPLAGGPGEQFF
once	TRBV19	TRBJ2-7	.	CASSIGRDLSYEQYF
few	TRBV2	TRBJ1-2	.	CASSAQSGNYGYTF
few	TRBV7-8	TRBJ2-1	.	CASSSTLPPNEQFF
few	TRBV6-2/TRBV6-3	TRBJ2-5	.	CASSTAQGGKETQYF
.	TRBV6-1	TRBJ1-1	.	CASSEGRTEAFF
few	TRBV20-1	TRBJ2-2	.	CSAPKPGPNTGELFF
once	TRBV27	TRBJ2-1	TRBD2	CASRPILAGEANEQFF
medium-sized	TRBV24-1	TRBJ1-2	TRBD1	CATSDTTGVVYGYTF
.	TRBV19	TRBJ1-1	.	CASSIRGTQQAFF
.	TRBV28	TRBJ2-1	TRBD1	CASGTGAYNEQFF
.	TRBV15	TRBJ2-3	TRBD1	CATSRAGTAPSTDTQYF
few	TRBV19	TRBJ1-2	.	CASTGRPYGYTF
.	TRBV6-5	TRBJ2-5	.	CASSYAGARETQYF
.	TRBV20-1	TRBJ2-1	TRBD2	CSARAAFPGTTYNEQFF
.	TRBV28	TRBJ1-1	.	CASIFKGTEAFF
.	TRBV19	TRBJ1-5	.	CASSRTGDQPQHF
.	TRBV5-6	TRBJ2-6	.	CASSAEGTGANVLTF
medium-sized	TRBV6-1	TRBJ1-6	TRBD1	CASRDGQGEGSPLHF
.	TRBV25-1	TRBJ1-6	.	CASSERRQFNSPLHF
.	TRBV6-2/TRBV6-3	TRBJ2-3	TRBD1	CASSPDRGKFTQYF
.	TRBV11-2	TRBJ1-2	.	CASSPPTYYGYTF
.	TRBV30	TRBJ2-5	TRBD1	CAWSGERDRGETQYF
few	TRBV6-2/TRBV6-3	TRBJ2-2	TRBD2	CASSIRGGDTGELFF
few	TRBV7-9	TRBJ1-2	TRBD1	CASSLDWTGSNYGYTF
.	TRBV7-2	TRBJ2-3	.	CASSLVGGPTDTQYF
.	TRBV19	TRBJ1-6	.	CASSIAAEGRSPLHF
.	TRBV19	TRBJ2-7	.	CADLSGTHHYEQYF
.	TRBV7-2	TRBJ1-6	.	CASSLDSAYNSPLHF
.	TRBV5-1	TRBJ2-7	.	CASSLTRGDASYEQYF